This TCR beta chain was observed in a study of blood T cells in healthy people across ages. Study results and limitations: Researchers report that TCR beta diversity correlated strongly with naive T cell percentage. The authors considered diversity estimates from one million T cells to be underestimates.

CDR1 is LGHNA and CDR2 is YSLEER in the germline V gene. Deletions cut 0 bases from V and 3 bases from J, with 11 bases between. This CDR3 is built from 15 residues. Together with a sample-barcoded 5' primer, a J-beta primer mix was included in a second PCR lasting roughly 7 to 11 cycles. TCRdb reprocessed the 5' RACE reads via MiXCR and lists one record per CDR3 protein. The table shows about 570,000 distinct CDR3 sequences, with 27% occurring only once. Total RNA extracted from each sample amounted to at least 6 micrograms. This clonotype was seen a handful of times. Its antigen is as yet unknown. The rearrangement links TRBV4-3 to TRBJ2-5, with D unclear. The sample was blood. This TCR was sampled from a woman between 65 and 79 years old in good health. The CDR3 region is CASSQDNSWEETQYF. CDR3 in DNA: TGCGCCAGCAGCCAAGACAACAGTTGGGAAGAGACCCAGTACTTC.